The T cell receptor beta chain described here comes from a study of cytomegalovirus exposure and HLA in healthy donors. Regarding the study as a whole: Fewer than 200 TCR beta chains were listed as cytomegalovirus-associated. Among the CMV-associated chains, a few were confirmed in vitro as specific for CMV antigens.

Losses at the gene ends were 4 bases for V and 3 bases for J; bases not matched to a gene: 3. The CDR3 contains 13 residues. CDR1 and CDR2 from the germline V gene are SQVTM and ANQGSEA. Comment on this clone: The antigen is not known.

The repertoire was sequenced with immunoSEQ multiplex PCR; TCRdb's copy has only in-frame clones and lacks some. The sample comprises some 140,000 clones, almost 85% of which are singletons, and roughly 27% rests with the top ten. The sequence came from a man younger than 40 in good health and CMV-seropositive. The chain combines TRBV29-1 with TRBJ2-3, with 8 bases that match TRBD1. Sequenced material: PBMCs. The CDR3 loop reads CSVARGLTDTQYF. The CDR3 DNA is TGCAGCGTTGCCAGGGGGCTGACAGATACGCAGTATTTT.